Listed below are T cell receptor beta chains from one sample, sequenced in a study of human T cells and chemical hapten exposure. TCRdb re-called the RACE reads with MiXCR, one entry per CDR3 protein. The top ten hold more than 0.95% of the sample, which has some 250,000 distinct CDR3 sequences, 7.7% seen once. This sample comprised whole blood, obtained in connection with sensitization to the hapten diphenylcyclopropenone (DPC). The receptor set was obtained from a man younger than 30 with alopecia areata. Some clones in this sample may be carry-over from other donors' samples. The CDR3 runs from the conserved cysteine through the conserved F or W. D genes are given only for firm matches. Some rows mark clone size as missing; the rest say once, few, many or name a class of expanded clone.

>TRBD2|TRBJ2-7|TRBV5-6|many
CASSLAGTSFYEQYF
TGTGCCAGCAGCTTGGCGGGGACTAGTTTCTACGAGCAGTACTTC
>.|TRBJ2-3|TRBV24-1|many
CATSARFGVGTQYF
TGTGCCACCAGTGCACGCTTTGGTGTTGGTACGCAGTATTTT
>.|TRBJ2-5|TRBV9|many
CASSPPEGRRPGVGQETQYF
TGTGCCAGCAGCCCACCCGAGGGCAGGCGTCCCGGAGTTGGCCAAGAGACCCAGTACTTC
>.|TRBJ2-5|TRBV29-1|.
CSVEDFETQYF
TGCAGCGTTGAAGATTTCGAGACCCAGTACTTC
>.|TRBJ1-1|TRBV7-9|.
CASSLRAEDTEAFF
TGTGCCAGCAGCTTACGGGCGGAGGACACTGAAGCTTTCTTT
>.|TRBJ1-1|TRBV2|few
CASSWTAYTEAFF
TGTGCCAGTTCATGGACAGCCTACACTGAAGCTTTCTTT
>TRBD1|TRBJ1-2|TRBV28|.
CASGDRDFSADGYTF
TGTGCCAGCGGGGACAGGGATTTTTCTGCGGATGGCTACACCTTC
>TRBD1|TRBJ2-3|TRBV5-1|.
CASSPRRGTAQYF
TGCGCCAGCAGCCCCCGCAGGGGGACGGCGCAGTATTTT
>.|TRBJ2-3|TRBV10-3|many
CAISESRVSTDTQYF
TGTGCCATCAGTGAGTCGAGGGTTAGCACAGATACGCAGTATTTT
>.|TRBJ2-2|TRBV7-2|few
CASSSRTGRGPGELFF
TGTGCCAGCAGCTCCAGGACAGGGAGGGGTCCCGGGGAGCTGTTTTTT
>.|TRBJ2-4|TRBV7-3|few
CASSLQGAKNIQYF
TGTGCCAGCAGCTTACAGGGGGCCAAAAACATTCAGTACTTC
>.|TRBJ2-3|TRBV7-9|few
CASSLTAAPSTDTQYF
TGTGCCAGCAGCTTAACGGCAGCCCCTAGCACAGATACGCAGTATTTT